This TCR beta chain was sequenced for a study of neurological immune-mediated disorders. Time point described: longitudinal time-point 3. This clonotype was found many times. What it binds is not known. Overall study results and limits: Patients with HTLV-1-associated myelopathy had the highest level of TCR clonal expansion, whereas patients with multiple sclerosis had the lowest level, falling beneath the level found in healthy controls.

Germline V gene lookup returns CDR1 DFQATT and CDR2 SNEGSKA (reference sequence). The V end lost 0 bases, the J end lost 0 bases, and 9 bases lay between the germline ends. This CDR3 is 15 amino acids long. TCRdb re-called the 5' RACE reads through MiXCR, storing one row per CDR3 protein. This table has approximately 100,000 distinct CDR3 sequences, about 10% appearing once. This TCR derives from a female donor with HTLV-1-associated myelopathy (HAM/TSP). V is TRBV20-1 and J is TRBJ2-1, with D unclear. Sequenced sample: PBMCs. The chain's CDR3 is CSARDHLSSYNEQFF. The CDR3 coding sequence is TGCAGTGCTAGAGATCACTTGAGCTCCTACAATGAGCAGTTCTTC.